These 13 T cell receptor beta chains share one sample of origin, sequenced in a study of blood T cell repertoires in COVID-19. Sequenced by immunoSEQ multiplex PCR; TCRdb stores in-frame clones only, minus some. This sample has over 150,000 clones, with approximately 83% found just once. Sequenced: peripheral blood. Receptors originate from a woman in her thirties or forties with COVID-19, enrolled during active disease.

The chain couples TRBV5-6 to TRBJ1-4, with a possible D match to TRBD1 (6 bases). This CDR3 comprises 14 residues. Germline CDR1 is SGHDT and CDR2 is YYEEEE. Trimming took off 6 bases at V and 7 bases at J, with 16 bases between the two ends. The CDR3 spells CASTRGGGGEKLFF. The CDR3 region has the DNA TGTGCCAGCACCCGCGGGGGGGGCGGTGAAAAACTGTTTTTT.

J is TRBJ2-2 and V is TRBV5-6; D gene uncertain. The CDR3 runs to 15 residues. Germline V gene data show CDR1 as SGHDT and CDR2 as YYEEEE. The V end was cut by 1 base, the J end by 7 bases, with 14 bases between. The CDR3 bases are TGTGCCAGCAGCTTGTGGCTAGGCGTAGGCGGGGAGCTGTTTTTT. Translating it yields CASSLWLGVGGELFF.

This rearrangement joins TRBV29-1 to TRBJ1-1; unclear D gene. V was cut by 4 bases and J by 5 bases, with 17 bases left in between. CDR1 is SQVTM, CDR2 ANQGSEA, per germline. CDR3 length: 14 residues. Written as DNA, the CDR3 is TGCAGCGTTGGGGCCGGGGTCGGGGAAACTGAAGCTTTCTTT. This sequence encodes CSVGAGVGETEAFF.

V usage is TRBV10-3 and J usage is TRBJ2-3; 16 positions match TRBD2. V was clipped by 10 bases and J by 0 bases; unmatched bases: 7. Germline values: CDR1 ENHRY, CDR2 SYGVKD. The CDR3 loop spans 17 amino acids. In DNA, the CDR3 is TGTGCCACCATGGGACTAGCGGGAGGGCTGAGCACAGATACGCAGTATTTT. Protein product: CATMGLAGGLSTDTQYF.

CDR3 in amino acids: CASSPEGRWTTFYTF. The CDR3 nucleotides read TGTGCCAGCAGCCCGGAGGGGAGGTGGACGACCTTCTACACCTTC. The rearrangement uses TRBV7-8 and TRBJ1-2; tentatively, D is TRBD1 (5 bases). The CDR3 covers 15 residues. Germline CDR1 is SGHVS and CDR2 is FQNEAQ. V lost 5 bases to trimming and J lost 10 bases, with 23 bases between them.

Here the CDR3 reads CASNERQGSPLHF. The CDR3 DNA reads TGTGCCAGCAACGAACGACAGGGTTCACCCCTCCACTTT. This chain links TRBV5-6 with TRBJ1-6; 7 bases match TRBD1. V lost 6 bases to trimming and J lost 9 bases; unmatched junction nucleotides: 6. There are 13 residues in the CDR3. Germline CDR1 reads SGHDT; CDR2 reads YYEEEE.

The V call is TRBV19, the J call TRBJ2-7; 9 bases align to TRBD1. Unmatched junction bases numbered 22, after V lost 4 bases and J lost 6 bases. Germline CDR1 is LNHDA and CDR2 is SQIVND (reference sequence). The CDR3 contains 19 residues. CDR3 nucleotides: TGTGCCAGTAGTAAAAAAACAGGGGGCGCGCGGAGGCCGGACAGCGAGCAGTACTTC. Its translation: CASSKKTGGARRPDSEQYF.

This rearrangement joins TRBV29-1 to TRBJ2-7; D ambiguous. The CDR3 spans 14 residues. The germline V gene has CDR1 SQVTM and CDR2 ANQGSEA. Trimming pared 4 bases from V and 0 bases from J, leaving 13 bases between. The CDR3 sequence is CSVGPAASSYEQYF. The CDR3 nucleotides are TGCAGCGTTGGACCTGCGGCAAGCTCCTACGAGCAGTACTTC.

This chain uses TRBV15 with TRBJ1-4; D may be TRBD1 (5 bases). V was shortened by 7 bases and J by 10 bases, with 22 bases between the two germline ends. CDR1 and CDR2 from the germline V gene are LNHNV and YYDKDF (reference sequence). The CDR3 runs to 15 residues. The CDR3 DNA reads as TGTGCCACCAAAAAAGGGTCGGGGGAGAGGAGAAAACTGTTTTTT. As protein: CATKKGSGERRKLFF.

The chain recombines TRBV4-1 with TRBJ2-7; 7 positions agree with TRBD1. V gave up 3 bases and J gave up 3 bases; unmatched junction bases: 8. CDR3 length: 15 amino acids. Germline V gene lookup returns CDR1 MGHRA and CDR2 YSYEKL. CDR3 nucleotide sequence: TGCGCCAGCAGCCACATACAGGGGAATAGCTACGAGCAGTACTTC. It is translated as CASSHIQGNSYEQYF.

This CDR3 reads CASSQSWAGNQPQHF. As DNA, the CDR3 is TGTGCCAGCAGCCAATCCTGGGCAGGCAATCAGCCCCAGCATTTT. The chain is built from TRBV16 and TRBJ1-5; D call uncertain. V was pared by 0 bases and J by 2 bases, with 8 bases between. The CDR3 is 15 amino acids. Per germline, CDR1 KGHSY and CDR2 FQNENV.

The rearrangement joins TRBV5-1 to TRBJ2-5; 7 bases map to TRBD1. V lost 2 bases, J lost 4 bases, and 8 bases stayed unmatched. The CDR3 runs 15 residues. Germline V gives CDR1 SGHRS, CDR2 YFSETQ. Here the CDR3 DNA reads TGCGCCAGCAGCTTCGGACAGGCCAAGGGAGAGACCCAGTACTTC. Protein product: CASSFGQAKGETQYF.

This chain joins TRBV7-8 and TRBJ1-2, with D perhaps matching TRBD1 (5 bases). The CDR3 sequence is 14 residues long. Trimming left V 4 bases short and J 5 bases short, with 14 bases between. Germline V gene data show CDR1 as SGHVS and CDR2 as FQNEAQ. The CDR3 spells CASSSKQAAYGYTF. In DNA, the CDR3 is TGTGCCAGCAGCTCTAAACAGGCAGCGTATGGCTACACCTTC.